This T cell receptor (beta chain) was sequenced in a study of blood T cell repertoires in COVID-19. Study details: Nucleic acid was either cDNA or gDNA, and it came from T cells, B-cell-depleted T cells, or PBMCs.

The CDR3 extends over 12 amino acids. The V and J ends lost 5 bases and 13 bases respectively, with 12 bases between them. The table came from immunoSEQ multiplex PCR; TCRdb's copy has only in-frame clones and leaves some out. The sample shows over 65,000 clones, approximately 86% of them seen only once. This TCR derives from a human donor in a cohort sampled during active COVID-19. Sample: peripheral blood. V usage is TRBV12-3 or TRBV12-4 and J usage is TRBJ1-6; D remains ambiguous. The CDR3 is CASSLDVGPLHF. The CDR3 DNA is TGTGCCAGCAGTCTAGACGTCGGGCCCCTCCACTTT.